This T cell receptor (beta chain) was profiled in a study of blood T cell repertoires in COVID-19. Background on the study: The cDNA or gDNA used as material had been derived from T cells, B-cell-depleted T cells, or PBMCs.

In the authors' methods: The authors estimated nucleated cell counts from reference gene primer amplification. Some clones are missing from TCRdb's copy, which holds only in-frame ones; the method was immunoSEQ multiplex PCR. Clonal size and the V and J genes are those of that table, whereas D and trimming came from the DNA. Altogether fewer than 250,000 clones are present, 80% being singletons, with the ten largest covering about 6.9%. This CDR3 has 13 amino acids. V dropped 9 bases and J dropped 1 base, with 12 bases sitting between them. CDR1 KGHDR and CDR2 SFDVKD come from the germline V gene. The TCR sequence derives from a man aged 60 to 69 with acute or convalescent COVID-19. The chain joins TRBV24-1 to TRBJ2-7; D remains unclear. The sequencing input was peripheral blood. As DNA, the CDR3 is TGTGCCACCCAAAAAGGCGGATCCTACGAGCAGTACTTC. Translation gives CATQKGGSYEQYF.